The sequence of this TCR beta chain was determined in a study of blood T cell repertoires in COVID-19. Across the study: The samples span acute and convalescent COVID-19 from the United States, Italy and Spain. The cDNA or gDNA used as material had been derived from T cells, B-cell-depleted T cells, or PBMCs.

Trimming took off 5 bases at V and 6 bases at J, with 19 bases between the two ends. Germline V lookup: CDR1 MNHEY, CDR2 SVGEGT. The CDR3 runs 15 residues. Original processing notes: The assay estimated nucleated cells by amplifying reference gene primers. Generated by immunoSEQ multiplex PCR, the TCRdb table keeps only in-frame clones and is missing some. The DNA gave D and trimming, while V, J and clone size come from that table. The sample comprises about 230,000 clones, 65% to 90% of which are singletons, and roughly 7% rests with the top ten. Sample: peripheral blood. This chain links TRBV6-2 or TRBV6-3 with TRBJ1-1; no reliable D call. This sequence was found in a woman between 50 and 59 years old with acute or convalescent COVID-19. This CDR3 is CASSTIQANTPEAFF. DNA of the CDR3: TGTGCCAGCAGTACCATCCAGGCCAATACCCCTGAAGCTTTCTTT.